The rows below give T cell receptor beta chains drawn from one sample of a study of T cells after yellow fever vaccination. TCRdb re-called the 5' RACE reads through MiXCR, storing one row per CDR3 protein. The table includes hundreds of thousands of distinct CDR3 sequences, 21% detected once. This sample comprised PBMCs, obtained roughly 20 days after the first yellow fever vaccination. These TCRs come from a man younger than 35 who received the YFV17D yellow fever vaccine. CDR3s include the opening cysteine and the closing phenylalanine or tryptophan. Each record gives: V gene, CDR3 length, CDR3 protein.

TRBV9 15 CASSVGPEDRGEQYF
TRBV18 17 CASSLRLAGSNTGELFF
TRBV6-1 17 CASSRPLGAGGTDTQYF
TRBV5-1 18 CASSAGASWTGGPYEQYF
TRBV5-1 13 CASSPTGMREQYF
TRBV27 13 CASSWGGSQPQHF
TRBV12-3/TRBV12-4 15 CASSSRQGVTGGYTF
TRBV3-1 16 CASSQYVGGSNEKLFF
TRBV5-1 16 CASSRTSGDPYNEQFF
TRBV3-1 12 CASSQDVGKAFF
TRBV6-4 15 CASSALGTTYNEQFF
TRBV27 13 CASSLSSTTGYTF
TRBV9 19 CASSLEWTDGRPGTDTQYF
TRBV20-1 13 CSATDRASQPQHF
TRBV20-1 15 CSARDRGYSNQPQHF
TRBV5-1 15 CASSFLAGGGEEQYF
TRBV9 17 CASSVEERALRTDTQYF
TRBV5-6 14 CASCRRDRAYEQYF
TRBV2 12 CASSEQEYGYTF
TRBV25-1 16 CASSEPGQGESGELFF
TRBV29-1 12 CSVPHPSGEQYF
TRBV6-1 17 CASTNRDRTLSNQPQHF
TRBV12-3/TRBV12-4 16 CASLLIGGNSYNEQFF
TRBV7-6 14 CASSLGGLSYEQYF
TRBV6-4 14 CASSGEAGLSEQFF
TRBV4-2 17 CASSQGLAGGDTGELFF
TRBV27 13 CASSFGGMETQYF
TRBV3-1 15 CASSPGGGMNTEAFF
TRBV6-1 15 CASSPTKRAHYEQYF
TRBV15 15 CATSRGGGGGYEQYF
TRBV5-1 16 CASSLIGGANTGELFF
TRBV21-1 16 CASSKDERRASDTQYF
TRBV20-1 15 CSVSGGHLLSDTQYF
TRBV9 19 CASSVGGGASWTSTDTQYF
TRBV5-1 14 CASSPTSATDTQYF
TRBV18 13 CASSPRGPRGQFF
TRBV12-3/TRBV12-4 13 CASSGTGNQPQHF
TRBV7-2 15 CASSLGDFLNNEQFF
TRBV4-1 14 CASSQEAAREKLFF
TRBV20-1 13 CSARTPGTDTQYF
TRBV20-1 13 CSAPRQSSYEQYF
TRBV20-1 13 CSARGQGPNEQFF
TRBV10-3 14 CAISEYGTSQPQHF
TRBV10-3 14 CAISDGQGTYEQYF
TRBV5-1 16 CASSLGWGESNSPLHF
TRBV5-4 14 CASSAQGAQETQYF
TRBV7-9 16 CASSHYSDRGGYGYTF
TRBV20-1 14 CSARRLGVVETQYF
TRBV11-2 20 CASSLGLGASTNSLNEKLFF
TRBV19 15 CASSITGSLGPEAFF
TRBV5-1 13 CASSLESNSPLHF
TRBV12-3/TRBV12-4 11 CASNSPGELFF
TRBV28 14 CASSTRTGDEKLFF
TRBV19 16 CASSSMTHLPQETQYF
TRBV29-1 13 CSGVWGLNTEAFF